This TCR beta chain came from a study of blood T cell repertoires in COVID-19. In the study's own analysis: Reference gene primer amplification in the assay estimated nucleated cell counts. Sequencing was performed with immunoSEQ multiplex PCR; in TCRdb, only in-frame clones are kept and a portion is missing. That table supplies the V and J calls and clone size; D and trimming were determined from the DNA. The sample shows some 59,000 clones, about 77% of them seen only once. This CDR3 has 13 residues. Germline CDR1 is SQVTM and CDR2 is ANQGSEA. Trimming left V 4 bases short and J 4 bases short, with 14 bases between.

The sequence was collected from a man older than 75 with active or convalescent COVID-19. The chain joins TRBV29-1 to TRBJ2-7; possible D gene TRBD1, 5 bases. The specimen sequenced was peripheral blood. CDR3 amino acids: CSVGGRQIYEQYF. The CDR3 DNA follows: TGCAGCGTTGGGGGCAGGCAGATATACGAGCAGTACTTC.